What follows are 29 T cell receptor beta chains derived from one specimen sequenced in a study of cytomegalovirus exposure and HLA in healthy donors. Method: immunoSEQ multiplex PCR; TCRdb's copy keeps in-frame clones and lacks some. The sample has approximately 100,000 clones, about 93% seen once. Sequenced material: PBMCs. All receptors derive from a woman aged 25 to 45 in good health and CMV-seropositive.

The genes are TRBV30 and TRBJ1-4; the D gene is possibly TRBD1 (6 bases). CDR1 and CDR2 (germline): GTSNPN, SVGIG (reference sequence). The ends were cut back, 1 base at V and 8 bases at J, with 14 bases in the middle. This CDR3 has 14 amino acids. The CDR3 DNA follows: TGTGCCTGGAGTGGGGACACCGGGAAGGAAAAACTGTTTTTT. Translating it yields CAWSGDTGKEKLFF.

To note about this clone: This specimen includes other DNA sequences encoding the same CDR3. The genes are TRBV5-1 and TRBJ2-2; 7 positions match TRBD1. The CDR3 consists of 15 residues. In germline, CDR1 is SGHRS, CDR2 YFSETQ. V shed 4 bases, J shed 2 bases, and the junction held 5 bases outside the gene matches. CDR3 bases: TGCGCCAGCAGCCCAAGGACAGGAAACACCGGGGAGCTGTTTTTT. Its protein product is CASSPRTGNTGELFF.

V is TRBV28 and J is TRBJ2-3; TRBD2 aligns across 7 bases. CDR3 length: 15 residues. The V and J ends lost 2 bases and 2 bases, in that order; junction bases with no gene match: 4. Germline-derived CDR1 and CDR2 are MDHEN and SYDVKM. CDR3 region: CASSLGGGPTDTQYF. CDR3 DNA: TGTGCCAGCAGTTTAGGCGGGGGACCCACAGATACGCAGTATTTT.

The chain's CDR3 is CASSPRFREGLQETQYF. CDR3 bases: TGTGCCAGCAGCCCCCGGTTTAGGGAGGGCCTCCAAGAGACCCAGTACTTC. V gene TRBV7-9 combines with J gene TRBJ2-5, with 7 nucleotides matching TRBD2. Germline CDR1 is SEHNR and CDR2 is FQNEAQ (reference sequence). CDR3 length: 17 amino acids. J lost 1 base, V lost 5 bases, and 13 bases had no gene match.

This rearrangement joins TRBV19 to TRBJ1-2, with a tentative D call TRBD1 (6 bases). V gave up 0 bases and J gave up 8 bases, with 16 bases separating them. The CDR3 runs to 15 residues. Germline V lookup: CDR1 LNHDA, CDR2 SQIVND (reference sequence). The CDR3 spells CASSIDQITGRGYTF. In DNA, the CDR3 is TGTGCCAGTAGTATAGATCAGATAACAGGGAGAGGCTACACCTTC.

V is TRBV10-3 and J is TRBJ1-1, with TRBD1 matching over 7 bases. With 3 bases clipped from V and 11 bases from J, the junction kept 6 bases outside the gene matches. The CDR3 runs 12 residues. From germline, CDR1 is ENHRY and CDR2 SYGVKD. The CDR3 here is CAISESTGVAFF. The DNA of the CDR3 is TGTGCCATCAGTGAATCCACAGGGGTTGCTTTCTTT.

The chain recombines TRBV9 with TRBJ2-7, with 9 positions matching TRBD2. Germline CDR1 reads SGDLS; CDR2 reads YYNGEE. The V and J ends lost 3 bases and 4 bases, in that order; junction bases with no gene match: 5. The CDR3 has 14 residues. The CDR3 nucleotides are TGTGCCAGCAGCGCAGCTAGCGGGGATTACGAGCAGTACTTC. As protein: CASSAASGDYEQYF. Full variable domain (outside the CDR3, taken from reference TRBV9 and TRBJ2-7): DSGVTQTPKHLITATGQRVTLRCSPRSGDLSVYWYQQSLDQGLQFLIQYYNGEERAKGNILERFSAQQFPDLHSELNLSSLELGDSALYFCASSAASGDYEQYFGPGTRLTVT.

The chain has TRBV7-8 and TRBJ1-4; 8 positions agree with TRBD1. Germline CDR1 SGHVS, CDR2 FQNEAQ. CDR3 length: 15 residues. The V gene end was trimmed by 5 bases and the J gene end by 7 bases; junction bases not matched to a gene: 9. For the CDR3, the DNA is TGTGCCAGCAGCCCCGACAGGGGAGACTTTGAAAAACTGTTTTTT. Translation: CASSPDRGDFEKLFF.

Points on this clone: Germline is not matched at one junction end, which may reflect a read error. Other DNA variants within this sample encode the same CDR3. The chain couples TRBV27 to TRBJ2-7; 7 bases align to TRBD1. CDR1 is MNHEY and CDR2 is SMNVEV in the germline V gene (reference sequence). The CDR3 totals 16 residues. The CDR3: CASSFTGQAPVYEQYF. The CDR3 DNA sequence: TGTGCCAGCAGTTTTACAGGACAGGCGCCCGTCTACGAGCAATACTTC.

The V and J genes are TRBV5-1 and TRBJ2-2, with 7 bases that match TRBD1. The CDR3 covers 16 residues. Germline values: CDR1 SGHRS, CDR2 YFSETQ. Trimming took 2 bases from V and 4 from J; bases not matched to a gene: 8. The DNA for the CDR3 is TGCGCCAGCAGCTTTTCGGACAGGCGGAGCACCGGGGAGCTGTTTTTT. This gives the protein CASSFSDRRSTGELFF.

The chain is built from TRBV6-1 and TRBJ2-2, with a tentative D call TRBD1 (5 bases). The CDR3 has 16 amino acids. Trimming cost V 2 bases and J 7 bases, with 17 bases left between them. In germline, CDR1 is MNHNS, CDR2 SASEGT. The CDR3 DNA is TGTGCCAGCAGTGAATTATTGCAGGGTCTTGGCGGGGAGCTGTTTTTT. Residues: CASSELLQGLGGELFF.

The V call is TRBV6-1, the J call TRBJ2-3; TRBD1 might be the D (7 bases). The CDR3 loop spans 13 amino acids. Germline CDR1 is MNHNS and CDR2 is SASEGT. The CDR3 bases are TGTGCTACGCGGGACAGTATCACAGATACGCAGTATTTT. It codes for CATRDSITDTQYF.

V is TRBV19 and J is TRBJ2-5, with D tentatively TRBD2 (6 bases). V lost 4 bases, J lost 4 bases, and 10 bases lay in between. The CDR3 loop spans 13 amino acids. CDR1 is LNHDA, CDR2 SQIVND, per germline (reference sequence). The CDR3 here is CASSNGGGETQYF. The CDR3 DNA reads TGTGCCAGTAGTAACGGGGGAGGAGAGACCCAGTACTTC.

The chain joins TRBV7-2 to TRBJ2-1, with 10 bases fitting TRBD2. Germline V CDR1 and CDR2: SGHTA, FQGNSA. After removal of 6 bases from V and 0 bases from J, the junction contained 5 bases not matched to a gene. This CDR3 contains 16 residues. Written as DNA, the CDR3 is TGTGCCAGCAGTCGGACTAGCGGAAGCTCCTACAATGAGCAGTTCTTC. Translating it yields CASSRTSGSSYNEQFF.

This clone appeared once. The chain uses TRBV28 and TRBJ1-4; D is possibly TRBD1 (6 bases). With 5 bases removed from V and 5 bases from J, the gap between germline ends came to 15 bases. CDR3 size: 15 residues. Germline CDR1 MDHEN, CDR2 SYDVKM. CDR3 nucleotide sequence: TGTGCCAGCAGTACCCTGACAGGAGGAAATGAAAAACTGTTTTTT. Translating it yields CASSTLTGGNEKLFF.

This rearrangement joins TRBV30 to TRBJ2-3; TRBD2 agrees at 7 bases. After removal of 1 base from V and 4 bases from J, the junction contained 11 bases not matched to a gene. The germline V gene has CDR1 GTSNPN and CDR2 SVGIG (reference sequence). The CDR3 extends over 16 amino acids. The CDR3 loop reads CAWSGQAGPSPDTQYF. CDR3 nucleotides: TGTGCCTGGAGTGGACAAGCGGGGCCTAGTCCAGATACGCAGTATTTT.

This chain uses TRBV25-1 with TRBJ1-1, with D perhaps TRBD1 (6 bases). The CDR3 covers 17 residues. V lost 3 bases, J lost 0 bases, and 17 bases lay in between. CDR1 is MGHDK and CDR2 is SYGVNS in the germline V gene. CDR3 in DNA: TGTGCCAGCAGTGATTCCGAGGGGGGGCCTATGAACACTGAAGCTTTCTTT. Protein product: CASSDSEGGPMNTEAFF. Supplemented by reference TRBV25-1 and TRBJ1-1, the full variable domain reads EADIYQTPRYLVIGTGKKITLECSQTMGHDKMYWYQQDPGMELHLIHYSYGVNSTEKGDLSSESTVSRIRTEHFPLTLESARPSHTSQYLCASSDSEGGPMNTEAFFGQGTRLTVV.

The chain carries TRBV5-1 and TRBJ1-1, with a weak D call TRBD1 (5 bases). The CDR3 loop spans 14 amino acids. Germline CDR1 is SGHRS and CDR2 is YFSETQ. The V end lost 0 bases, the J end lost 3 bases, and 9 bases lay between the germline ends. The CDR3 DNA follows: TGCGCCAGCAGCTTGGTTGGGGCGTACACTGAAGCTTTCTTT. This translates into CASSLVGAYTEAFF. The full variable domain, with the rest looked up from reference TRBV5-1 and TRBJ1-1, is KAGVTQTPRYLIKTRGQQVTLSCSPISGHRSVSWYQQTPGQGLQFLFEYFSETQRNKGNFPGRFSGRQFSNSRSEMNVSTLELGDSALYLCASSLVGAYTEAFFGQGTRLTVV.

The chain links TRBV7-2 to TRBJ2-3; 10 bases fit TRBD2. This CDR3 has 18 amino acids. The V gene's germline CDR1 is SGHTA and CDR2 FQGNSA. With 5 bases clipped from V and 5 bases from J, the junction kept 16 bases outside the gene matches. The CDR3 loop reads CASSPRGLAGGGLDTQYF. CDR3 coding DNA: TGTGCCAGCAGCCCCCGAGGCTTAGCGGGAGGAGGTCTAGATACGCAGTATTTT.

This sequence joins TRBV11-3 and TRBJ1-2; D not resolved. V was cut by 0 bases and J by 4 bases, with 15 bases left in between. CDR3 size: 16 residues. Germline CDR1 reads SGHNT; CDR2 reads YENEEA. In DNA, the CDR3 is TGTGCCAGCAGCTTAGATCGCGAATCCGGGAGCTATGGCTACACCTTC. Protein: CASSLDRESGSYGYTF.

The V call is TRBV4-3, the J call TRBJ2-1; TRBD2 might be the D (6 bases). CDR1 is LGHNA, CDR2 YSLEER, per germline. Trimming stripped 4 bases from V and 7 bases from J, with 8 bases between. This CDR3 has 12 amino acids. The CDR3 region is CASSLGRNEQFF. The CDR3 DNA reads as TGCGCCAGCAGCCTCGGGAGAAATGAGCAGTTCTTC.

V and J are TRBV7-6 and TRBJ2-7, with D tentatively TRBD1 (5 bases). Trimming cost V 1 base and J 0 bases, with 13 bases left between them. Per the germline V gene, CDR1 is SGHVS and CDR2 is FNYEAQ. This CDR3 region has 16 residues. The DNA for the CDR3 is TGTGCCAGCAGCTTAGTGGCTAGGGGATCCTCCTACGAGCAGTACTTC. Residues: CASSLVARGSSYEQYF. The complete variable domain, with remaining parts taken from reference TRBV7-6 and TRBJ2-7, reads GAGVSQSPRYKVTKRGQDVALRCDPISGHVSLYWYRQALGQGPEFLTYFNYEAQQDKSGLPNDRFSAERPEGSISTLTIQRTEQRDSAMYRCASSLVARGSSYEQYFGPGTRLTVT.

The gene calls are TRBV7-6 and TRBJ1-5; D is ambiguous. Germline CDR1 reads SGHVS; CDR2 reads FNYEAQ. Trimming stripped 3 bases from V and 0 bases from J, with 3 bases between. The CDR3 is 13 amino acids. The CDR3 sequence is CASSFSSNQPQHF. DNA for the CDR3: TGTGCCAGCAGCTTCAGTAGCAATCAGCCCCAGCATTTT.

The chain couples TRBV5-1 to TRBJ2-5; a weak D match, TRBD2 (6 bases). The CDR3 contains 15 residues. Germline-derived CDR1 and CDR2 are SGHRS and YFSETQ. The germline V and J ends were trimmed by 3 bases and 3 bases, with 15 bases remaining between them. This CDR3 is CASSSTNTGEETQYF. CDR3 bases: TGCGCCAGCAGCTCAACTAATACGGGAGAAGAGACCCAGTACTTC.

The CDR3, as DNA: TGTGCCAGTACATTAACAGGGGCCGAAAACTATGGCTACACCTTC. Protein sequence: CASTLTGAENYGYTF. This sequence joins TRBV19 and TRBJ1-2, with 7 bases fitting TRBD1. Looked up from germline, CDR1 is LNHDA and CDR2 is SQIVND (reference sequence). The ends lost 7 bases at V and 2 bases at J; junction bases unmatched: 10. The CDR3 has 15 residues.

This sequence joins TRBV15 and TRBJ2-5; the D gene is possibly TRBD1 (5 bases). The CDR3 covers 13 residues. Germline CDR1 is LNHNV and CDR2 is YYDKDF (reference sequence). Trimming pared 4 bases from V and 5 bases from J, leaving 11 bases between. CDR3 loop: CATSIDRGETQYF. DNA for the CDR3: TGTGCCACCAGCATTGATAGGGGCGAGACCCAGTACTTC.

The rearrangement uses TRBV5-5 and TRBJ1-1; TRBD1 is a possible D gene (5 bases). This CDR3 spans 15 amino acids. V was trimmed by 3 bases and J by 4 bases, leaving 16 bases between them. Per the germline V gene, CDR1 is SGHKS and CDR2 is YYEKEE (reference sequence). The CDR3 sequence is CASSWGVHRFTEAFF. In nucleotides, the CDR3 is TGTGCCAGCAGCTGGGGGGTCCATCGGTTCACTGAAGCTTTCTTT.

The CDR3, as DNA: TGTGCCAGCAGTTCACAGGGGTTGGACTATGGCTACACCTTC. It codes for CASSSQGLDYGYTF. The chain is built from TRBV6-5 and TRBJ1-2, with TRBD1 matching 7 bases. Germline V gene sequence: CDR1 MNHEY, CDR2 SVGAGI. V shed 4 bases and J 3 bases; nucleotides not matched to a gene: 5. This CDR3 has 14 residues.

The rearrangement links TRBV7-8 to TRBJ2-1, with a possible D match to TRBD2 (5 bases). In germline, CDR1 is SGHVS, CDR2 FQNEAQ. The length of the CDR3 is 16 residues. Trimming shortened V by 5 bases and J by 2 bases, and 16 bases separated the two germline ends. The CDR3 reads CASSPEGQRPYNEQFF. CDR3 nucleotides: TGTGCCAGCAGCCCCGAGGGCCAGCGCCCCTACAATGAGCAGTTCTTC.